The 3 T cell receptor beta chains given below trace back to one sample, sequenced in a study of blood T cell repertoires in COVID-19 (dated by TCRdb to 2019 to 2021). The library was obtained by the immunoSEQ multiplex PCR assay. This immuneACCESS table, as held by TCRdb, lists in-frame sequences with V and J called but not all clones. Of the missing ones, under half trace to an unresolved V gene in checked studies; the others have no known cause. This sample lists just under 95,000 clones; 80% were detected once. Around a fifth of the sample is held by the ten biggest clonotypes. Material for sequencing was peripheral blood. These TCRs come from a human donor in a cohort sampled during active COVID-19.

This clone was found a few times. The junction departs from germline at one end; a sequencing error may be responsible. For the CDR3, the DNA is TGCAGCGTCCGTCGCGGGACTCTGAAGACTGAAGCTTTCTTT. This sequence encodes CSVRRGTLKTEAFF. J is TRBJ1-1 and V is TRBV29-1, with D possibly matching TRBD1 (5 bases). This CDR3 spans 14 amino acids. Germline V lookup: CDR1 SQVTM, CDR2 ANQGSEA.

The chain joins TRBV7-3 to TRBJ2-6; 8 bases fit TRBD2. CDR1 is SGHTA, CDR2 FQGTGA, per germline. The CDR3 loop spans 18 amino acids. Trimming removed 0 bases from V and 3 bases from J; junction bases left unmatched: 7. CDR3 sequence (DNA): TGTGCCAGCAGCTTAACACCGGGACTAGTGTATGGGGCCAACGTCCTGACTTTC. It codes for CASSLTPGLVYGANVLTF.

The chain employs TRBV4-1 and TRBJ1-6; 12 bases line up with TRBD1. Unmatched junction bases numbered 5, after V lost 4 bases and J lost 10 bases. The CDR3 length is 15 residues. CDR1 is MGHRA and CDR2 is YSYEKL in the germline V gene. In nucleotides, the CDR3 is TGCGCCAGCAGCCCTGGGACAGGGGGCAGATCACCCCTCCACTTT. Protein product: CASSPGTGGRSPLHF.